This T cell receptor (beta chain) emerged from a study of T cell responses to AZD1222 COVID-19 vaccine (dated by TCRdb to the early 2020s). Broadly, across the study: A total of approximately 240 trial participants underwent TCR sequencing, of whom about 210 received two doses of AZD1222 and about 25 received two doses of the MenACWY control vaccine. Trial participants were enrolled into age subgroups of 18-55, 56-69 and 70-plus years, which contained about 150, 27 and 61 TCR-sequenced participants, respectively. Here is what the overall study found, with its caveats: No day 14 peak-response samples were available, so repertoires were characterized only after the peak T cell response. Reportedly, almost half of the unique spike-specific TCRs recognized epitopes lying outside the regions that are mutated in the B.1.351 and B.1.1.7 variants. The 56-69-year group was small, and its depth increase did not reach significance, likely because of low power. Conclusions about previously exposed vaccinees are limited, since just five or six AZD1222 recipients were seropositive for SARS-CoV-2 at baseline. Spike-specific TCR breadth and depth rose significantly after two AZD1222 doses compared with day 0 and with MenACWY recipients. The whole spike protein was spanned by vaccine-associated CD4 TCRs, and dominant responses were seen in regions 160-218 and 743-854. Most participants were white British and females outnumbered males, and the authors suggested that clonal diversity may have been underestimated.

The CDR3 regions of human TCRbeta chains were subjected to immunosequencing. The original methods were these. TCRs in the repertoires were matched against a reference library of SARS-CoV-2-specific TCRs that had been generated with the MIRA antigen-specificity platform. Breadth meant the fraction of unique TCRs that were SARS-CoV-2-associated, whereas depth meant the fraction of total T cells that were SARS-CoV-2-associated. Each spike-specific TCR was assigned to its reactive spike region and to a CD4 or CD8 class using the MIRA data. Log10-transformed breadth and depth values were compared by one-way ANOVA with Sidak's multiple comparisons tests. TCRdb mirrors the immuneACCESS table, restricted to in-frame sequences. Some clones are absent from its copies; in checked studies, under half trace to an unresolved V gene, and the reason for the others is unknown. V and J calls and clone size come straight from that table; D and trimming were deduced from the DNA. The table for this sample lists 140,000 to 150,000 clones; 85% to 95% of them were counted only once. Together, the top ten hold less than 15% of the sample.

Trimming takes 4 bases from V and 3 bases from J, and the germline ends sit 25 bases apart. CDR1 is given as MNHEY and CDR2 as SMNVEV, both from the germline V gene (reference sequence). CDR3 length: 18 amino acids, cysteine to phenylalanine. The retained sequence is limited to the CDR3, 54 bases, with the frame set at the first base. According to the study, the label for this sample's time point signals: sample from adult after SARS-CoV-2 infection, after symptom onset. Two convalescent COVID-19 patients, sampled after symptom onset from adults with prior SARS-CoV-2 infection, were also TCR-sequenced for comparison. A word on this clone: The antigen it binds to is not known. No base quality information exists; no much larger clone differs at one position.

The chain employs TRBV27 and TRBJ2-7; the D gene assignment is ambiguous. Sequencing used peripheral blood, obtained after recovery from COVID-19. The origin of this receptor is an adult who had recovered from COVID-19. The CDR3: CASSSLEEAHPSDYEQYF. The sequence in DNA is TGTGCCAGCAGTTCTCTAGAAGAAGCGCACCCTTCGGACTACGAGCAGTACTTC.